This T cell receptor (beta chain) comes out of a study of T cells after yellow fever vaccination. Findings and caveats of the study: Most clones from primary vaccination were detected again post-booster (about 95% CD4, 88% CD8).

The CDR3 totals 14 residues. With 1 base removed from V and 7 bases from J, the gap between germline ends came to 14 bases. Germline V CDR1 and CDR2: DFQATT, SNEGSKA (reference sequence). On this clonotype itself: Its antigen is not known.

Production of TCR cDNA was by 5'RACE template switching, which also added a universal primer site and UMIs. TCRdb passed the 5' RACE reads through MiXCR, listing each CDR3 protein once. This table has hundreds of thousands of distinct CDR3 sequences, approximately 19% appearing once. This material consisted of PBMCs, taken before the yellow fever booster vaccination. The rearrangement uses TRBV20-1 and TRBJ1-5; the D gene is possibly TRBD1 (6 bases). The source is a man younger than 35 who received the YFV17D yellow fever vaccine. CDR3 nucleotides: TGCAGTGCTAGAGTAGTCAGGGGTTCCCAGCCCCAGCATTTT. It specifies CSARVVRGSQPQHF.